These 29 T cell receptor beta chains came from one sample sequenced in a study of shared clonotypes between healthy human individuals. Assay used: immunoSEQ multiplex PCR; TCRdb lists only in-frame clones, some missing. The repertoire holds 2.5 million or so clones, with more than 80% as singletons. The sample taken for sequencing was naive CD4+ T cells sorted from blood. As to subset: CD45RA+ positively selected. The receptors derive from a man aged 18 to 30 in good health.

In DNA form, the CDR3 reads TGTGCCAGCTCATCCAGACTAGCGGGTCCCTCCTACAATGAGCAGTTCTTC. As protein: CASSSRLAGPSYNEQFF. V gene TRBV18 combines with J gene TRBJ2-1; 10 positions agree with TRBD2. The CDR3 is 17 residues long. The germline CDR1 and CDR2 sequences are KGHSH and LQKENI. The trim removed 5 bases at V and 0 bases at J, leaving 7 bases unmatched. Together with reference TRBV18 and TRBJ2-1, the CDR3 gives the full variable domain: NAGVMQNPRHLVRRRGQEARLRCSPMKGHSHVYWYRQLPEEGLKFMVYLQKENIIDESGMPKERFSAEFPKEGPSILRIQQVVRGDSAAYFCASSSRLAGPSYNEQFFGPGTRLTVL.

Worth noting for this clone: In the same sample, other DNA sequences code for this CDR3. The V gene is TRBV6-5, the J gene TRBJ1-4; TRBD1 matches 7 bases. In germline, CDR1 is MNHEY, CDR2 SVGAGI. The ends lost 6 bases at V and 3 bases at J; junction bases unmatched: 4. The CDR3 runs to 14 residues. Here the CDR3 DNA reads TGTGCCAGCAGCAACAGGGGACCTAATGAAAAACTGTTTTTT. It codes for CASSNRGPNEKLFF.

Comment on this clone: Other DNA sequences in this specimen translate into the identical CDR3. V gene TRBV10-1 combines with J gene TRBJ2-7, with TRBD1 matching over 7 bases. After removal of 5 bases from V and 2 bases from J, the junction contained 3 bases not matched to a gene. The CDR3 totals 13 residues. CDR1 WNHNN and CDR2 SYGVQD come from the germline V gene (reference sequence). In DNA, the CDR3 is TGCGCCAGCAGTCCGGGACAGACCTACGAGCAGTACTTC. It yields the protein CASSPGQTYEQYF.

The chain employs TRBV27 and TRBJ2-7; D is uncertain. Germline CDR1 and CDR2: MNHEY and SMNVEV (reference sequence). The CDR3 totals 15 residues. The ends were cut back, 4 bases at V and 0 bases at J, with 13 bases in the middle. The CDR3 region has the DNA TGTGCCAGCAGTTCCATGGGCTCCCTCTCCTACGAGCAGTACTTC. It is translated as CASSSMGSLSYEQYF.

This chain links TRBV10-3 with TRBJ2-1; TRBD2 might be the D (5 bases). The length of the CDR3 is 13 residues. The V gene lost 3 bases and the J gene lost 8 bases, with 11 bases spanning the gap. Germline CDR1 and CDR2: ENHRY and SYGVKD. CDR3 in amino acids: CAISDFEGHEQFF. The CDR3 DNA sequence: TGTGCCATCAGTGATTTTGAGGGTCATGAGCAGTTCTTC.

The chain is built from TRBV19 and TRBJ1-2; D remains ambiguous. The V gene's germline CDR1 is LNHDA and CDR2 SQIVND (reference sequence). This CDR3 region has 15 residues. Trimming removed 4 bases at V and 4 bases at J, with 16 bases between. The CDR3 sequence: CASSTTPDTGYGYTF. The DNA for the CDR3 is TGTGCCAGTAGTACTACCCCCGACACGGGCTATGGCTACACCTTC.

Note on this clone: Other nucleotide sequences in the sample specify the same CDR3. The CDR3 coding sequence is TGTGCCAGCAGTTTAGGTCTAGCGGGAGGCGTTGAGCAGTTCTTC. It yields the protein CASSLGLAGGVEQFF. J is TRBJ2-1 and V is TRBV27, with 11 bases lining up with TRBD2. After removal of 2 bases from V and 9 bases from J, the junction contained 6 bases not matched to a gene. Germline V gene data show CDR1 as MNHEY and CDR2 as SMNVEV (reference sequence). The CDR3 loop spans 15 amino acids.

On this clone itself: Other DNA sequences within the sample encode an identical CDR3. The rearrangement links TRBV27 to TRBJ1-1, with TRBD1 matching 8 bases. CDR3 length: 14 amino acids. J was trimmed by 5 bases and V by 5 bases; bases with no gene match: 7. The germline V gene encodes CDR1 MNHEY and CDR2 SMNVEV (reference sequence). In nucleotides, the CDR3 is TGTGCCAGCAGTCCCGACAGGGGAGGGACTGAAGCTTTCTTT. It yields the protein CASSPDRGGTEAFF.

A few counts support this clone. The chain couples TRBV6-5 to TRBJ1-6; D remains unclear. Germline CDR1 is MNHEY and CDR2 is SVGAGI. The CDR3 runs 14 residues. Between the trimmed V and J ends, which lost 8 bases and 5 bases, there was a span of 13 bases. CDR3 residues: CASGRVRNNSPLHF. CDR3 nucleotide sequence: TGTGCCAGCGGGCGGGTCAGAAATAATTCACCCCTCCACTTT.

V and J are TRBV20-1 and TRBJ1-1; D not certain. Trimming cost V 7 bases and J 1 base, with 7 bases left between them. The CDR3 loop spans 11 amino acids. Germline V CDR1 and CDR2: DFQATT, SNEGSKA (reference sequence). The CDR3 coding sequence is TGCAGTGGCTCAAGGAACACTGAAGCTTTCTTT. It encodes CSGSRNTEAFF.

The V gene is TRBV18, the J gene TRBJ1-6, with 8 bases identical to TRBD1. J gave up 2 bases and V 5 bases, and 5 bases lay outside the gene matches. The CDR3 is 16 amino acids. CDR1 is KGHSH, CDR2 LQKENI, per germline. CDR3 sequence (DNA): TGTGCCAGCTCATCTCAGGGGGCGCCCTATAATTCACCCCTCCACTTT. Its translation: CASSSQGAPYNSPLHF.

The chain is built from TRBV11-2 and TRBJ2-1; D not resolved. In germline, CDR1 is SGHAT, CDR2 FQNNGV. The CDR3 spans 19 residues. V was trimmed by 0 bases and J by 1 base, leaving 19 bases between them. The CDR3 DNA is TGTGCCAGCAGCTTAGATTATATGGCAGGTACATATTCCTACAATGAGCAGTTCTTC. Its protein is CASSLDYMAGTYSYNEQFF.

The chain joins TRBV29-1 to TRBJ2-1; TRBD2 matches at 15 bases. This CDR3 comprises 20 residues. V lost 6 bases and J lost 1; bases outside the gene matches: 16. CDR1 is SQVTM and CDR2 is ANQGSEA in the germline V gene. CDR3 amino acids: CSVDGPPGLAGGHSYNEQFF. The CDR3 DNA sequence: TGCAGCGTCGACGGACCGCCGGGACTAGCGGGGGGTCATTCCTACAATGAGCAGTTCTTC.

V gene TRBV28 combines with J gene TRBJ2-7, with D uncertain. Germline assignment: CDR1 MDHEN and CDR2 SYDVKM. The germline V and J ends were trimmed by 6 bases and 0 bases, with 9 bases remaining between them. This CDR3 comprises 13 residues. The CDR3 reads CASRDGPSYEQYF. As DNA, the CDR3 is TGTGCCAGCAGGGACGGACCCTCCTACGAGCAGTACTTC.

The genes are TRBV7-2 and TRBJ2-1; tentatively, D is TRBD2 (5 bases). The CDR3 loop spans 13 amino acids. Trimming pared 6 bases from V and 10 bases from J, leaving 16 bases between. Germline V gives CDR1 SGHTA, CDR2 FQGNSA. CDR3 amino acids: CASREAVVGEQFF. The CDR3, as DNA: TGTGCCAGCAGGGAAGCGGTAGTGGGCGAGCAGTTCTTC.

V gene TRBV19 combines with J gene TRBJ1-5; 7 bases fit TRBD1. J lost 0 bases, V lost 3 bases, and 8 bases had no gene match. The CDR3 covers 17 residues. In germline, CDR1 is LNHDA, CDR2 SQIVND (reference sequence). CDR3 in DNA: TGTGCCAGTAGTATGACAGGGTGGGGGTATAGCAATCAGCCCCAGCATTTT. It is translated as CASSMTGWGYSNQPQHF. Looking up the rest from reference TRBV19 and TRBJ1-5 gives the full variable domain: DGGITQSPKYLFRKEGQNVTLSCEQNLNHDAMYWYRQDPGQGLRLIYYSQIVNDFQKGDIAEGYSVSREKKESFPLTVTSAQKNPTAFYLCASSMTGWGYSNQPQHFGDGTRLSIL.

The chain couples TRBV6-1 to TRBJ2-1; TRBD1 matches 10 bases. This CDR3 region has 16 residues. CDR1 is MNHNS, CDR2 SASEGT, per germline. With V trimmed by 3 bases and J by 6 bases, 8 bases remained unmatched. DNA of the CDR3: TGTGCCAGCAGTGACAGGGGACAGGGGAGGGTCAATGAGCAGTTCTTC. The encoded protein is CASSDRGQGRVNEQFF.

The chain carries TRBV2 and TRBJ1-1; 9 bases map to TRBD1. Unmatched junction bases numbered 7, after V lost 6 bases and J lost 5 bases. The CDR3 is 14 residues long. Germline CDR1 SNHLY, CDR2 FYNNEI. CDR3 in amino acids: CASRGQGGWTEAFF. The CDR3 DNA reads TGTGCCAGCAGGGGACAGGGTGGTTGGACTGAAGCTTTCTTT.

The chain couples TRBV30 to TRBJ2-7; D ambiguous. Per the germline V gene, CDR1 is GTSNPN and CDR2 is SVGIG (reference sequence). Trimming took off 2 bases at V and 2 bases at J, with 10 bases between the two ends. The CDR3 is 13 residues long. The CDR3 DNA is TGTGCCTGGAGTAGCAAGGCCCCCTACGAGCAGTACTTC. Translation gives CAWSSKAPYEQYF.

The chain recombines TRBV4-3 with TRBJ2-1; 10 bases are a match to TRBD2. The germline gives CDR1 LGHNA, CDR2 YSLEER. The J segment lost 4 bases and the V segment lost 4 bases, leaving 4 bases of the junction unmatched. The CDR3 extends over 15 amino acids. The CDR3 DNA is TGCGCCAGCAGCCGGCAGGGACTAGCGTACAATGAGCAGTTCTTC. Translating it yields CASSRQGLAYNEQFF.

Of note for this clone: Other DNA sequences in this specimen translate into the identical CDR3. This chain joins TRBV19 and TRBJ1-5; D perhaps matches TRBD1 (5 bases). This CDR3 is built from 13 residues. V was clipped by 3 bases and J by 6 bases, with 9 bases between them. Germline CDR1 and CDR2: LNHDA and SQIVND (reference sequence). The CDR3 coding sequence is TGTGCCAGTAGTATTGAAGGGACTCAGCCCCAGCATTTT. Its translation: CASSIEGTQPQHF.

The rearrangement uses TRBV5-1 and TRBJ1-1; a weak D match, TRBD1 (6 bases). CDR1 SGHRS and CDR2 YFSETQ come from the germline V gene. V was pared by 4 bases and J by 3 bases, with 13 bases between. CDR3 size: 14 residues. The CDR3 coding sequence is TGCGCCAGCAGCGTCAGGGGAGCGGACACTGAAGCTTTCTTT. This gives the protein CASSVRGADTEAFF. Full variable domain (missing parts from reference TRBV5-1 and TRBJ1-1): KAGVTQTPRYLIKTRGQQVTLSCSPISGHRSVSWYQQTPGQGLQFLFEYFSETQRNKGNFPGRFSGRQFSNSRSEMNVSTLELGDSALYLCASSVRGADTEAFFGQGTRLTVV.

The CDR3 spells CASSSGPADQYF. The CDR3 nucleotides are TGCGCCAGCAGCTCAGGCCCGGCAGACCAGTACTTC. The chain joins TRBV5-1 to TRBJ2-5; D ambiguous. The germline CDR1 and CDR2 sequences are SGHRS and YFSETQ. Deletions cut 3 bases from V and 10 bases from J, with 13 bases between. The CDR3 sequence is 12 residues long.

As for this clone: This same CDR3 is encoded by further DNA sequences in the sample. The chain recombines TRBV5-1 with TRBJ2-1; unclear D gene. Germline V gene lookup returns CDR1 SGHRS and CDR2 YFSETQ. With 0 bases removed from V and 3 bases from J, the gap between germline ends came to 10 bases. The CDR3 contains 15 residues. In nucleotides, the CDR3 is TGCGCCAGCAGCTTGGTTGGCGAAAGCTACAATGAGCAGTTCTTC. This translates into CASSLVGESYNEQFF.

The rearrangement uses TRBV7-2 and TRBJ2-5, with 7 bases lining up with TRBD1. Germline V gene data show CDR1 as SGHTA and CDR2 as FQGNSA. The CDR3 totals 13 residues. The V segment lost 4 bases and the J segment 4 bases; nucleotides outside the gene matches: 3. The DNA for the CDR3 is TGTGCCAGCAGCTCCTCAGGGGGAGAGACCCAGTACTTC. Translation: CASSSSGGETQYF.

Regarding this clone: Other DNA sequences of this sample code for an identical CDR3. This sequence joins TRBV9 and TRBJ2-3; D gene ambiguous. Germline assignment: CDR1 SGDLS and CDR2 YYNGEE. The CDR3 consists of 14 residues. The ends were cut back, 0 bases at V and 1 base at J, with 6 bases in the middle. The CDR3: CASSVDVRTDTQYF. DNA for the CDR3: TGTGCCAGCAGCGTAGACGTACGCACAGATACGCAGTATTTT.

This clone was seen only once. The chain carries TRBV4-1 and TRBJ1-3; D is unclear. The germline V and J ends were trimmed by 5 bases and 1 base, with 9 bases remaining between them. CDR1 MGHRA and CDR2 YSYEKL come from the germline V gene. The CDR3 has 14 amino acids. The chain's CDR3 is CASSFTDSGNTIYF. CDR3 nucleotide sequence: TGCGCCAGCAGCTTTACAGATTCTGGAAACACCATATATTTT.

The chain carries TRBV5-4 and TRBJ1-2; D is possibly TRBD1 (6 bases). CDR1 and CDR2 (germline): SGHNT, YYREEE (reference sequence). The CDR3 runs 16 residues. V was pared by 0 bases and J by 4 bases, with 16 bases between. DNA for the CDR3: TGTGCCAGCAGCTTGGATATTACCCGGACAGTCTATGGCTACACCTTC. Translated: CASSLDITRTVYGYTF. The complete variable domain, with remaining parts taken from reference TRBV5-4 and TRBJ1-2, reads ETGVTQSPTHLIKTRGQQVTLRCSSQSGHNTVSWYQQALGQGPQFIFQYYREEENGRGNFPPRFSGLQFPNYSSELNVNALELDDSALYLCASSLDITRTVYGYTFGSGTRLTVV.

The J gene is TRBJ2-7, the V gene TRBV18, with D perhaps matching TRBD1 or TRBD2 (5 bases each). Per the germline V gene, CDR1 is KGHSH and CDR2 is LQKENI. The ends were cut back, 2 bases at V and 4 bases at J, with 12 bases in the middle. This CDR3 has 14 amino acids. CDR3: CASSPSGTEYEQYF. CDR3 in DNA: TGTGCCAGCTCACCATCCGGGACGGAGTACGAGCAGTACTTC. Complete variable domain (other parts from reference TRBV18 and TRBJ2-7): NAGVMQNPRHLVRRRGQEARLRCSPMKGHSHVYWYRQLPEEGLKFMVYLQKENIIDESGMPKERFSAEFPKEGPSILRIQQVVRGDSAAYFCASSPSGTEYEQYFGPGTRLTVT.